There are many counts of the clone carrying this T cell receptor (beta chain). The sample is drawn from a study of Graves' ophthalmopathy and Graves' hyperthyroidism. Amplification from RNA transcripts yielded the TCR beta CDR3 regions. First-round RT-PCR used HTBI primers; second-round multiplex PCR followed. TCRdb redid the calling of the multiplex PCR reads with MiXCR, one entry per CDR3 protein. The repertoire has 350,000 to 450,000 distinct CDR3 sequences, around 16% of them found once; the top ten carry 1.6%. Germline values: CDR1 SGHAT, CDR2 FQNNGV. V gave up 4 bases and J gave up 2 bases, with 15 bases separating them. The CDR3 is 15 amino acids. Uncontrolled infections, other autoimmune diseases, pregnancy or lactation barred patients from enrollment. PBMCs stemmed from around 9.1 ml of fresh peripheral blood.

The sequence was obtained from a young woman with Graves' ophthalmopathy. Specimen: peripheral blood. The chain joins TRBV11-2 to TRBJ2-7; D might be TRBD1 (6 bases). CDR3 sequence reads: CASSSHRVRTYEQYF. The CDR3, as DNA: TGTGCCAGCAGCTCCCACAGGGTCAGGACCTACGAGCAGTACTTC.